This T cell receptor beta chain was observed in a study of shared clonotypes between healthy human individuals. General study findings and limits: Shared clonotypes: roughly 4.5% naive CD4, roughly 3.8% naive CD8, 2.3% memory CD4, approximately 0.37% memory CD8. The study generally estimated greater richness for naive than memory subsets.

Comments on this clone: Its antigen is currently unknown.

Trimming removed 4 bases at V and 0 bases at J, with 16 bases between. CDR1 is SGHTA, CDR2 FQGNSA, per germline. There are 16 residues in the CDR3. This was a deep-level run. Sequencing was performed with immunoSEQ multiplex PCR; in TCRdb, only in-frame clones are kept and a portion is missing. Counted here are about 1.1 million clones, around 77% occurring once; the ten biggest clones make up 0.85% to 1%. Material: memory CD4+ T cells from PBMCs. Subset defined: CD45RA-negative fraction. The J gene is TRBJ2-7, the V gene TRBV7-2; D might be TRBD2 (6 bases). The TCR originated in a man aged 18-30 years in good health. Some clones in this sample may be carry-over from other donors' samples. The CDR3 loop reads CASSSLRRESSYEQYF. In DNA form, the CDR3 reads TGTGCCAGCAGCTCCCTGAGACGGGAGAGCTCCTACGAGCAGTACTTC.